A few counts support the clone carrying this T cell receptor beta chain. The CDR3 is 14 residues long. With 2 bases removed from V and 7 bases from J, the gap between germline ends came to 12 bases. CDR1 and CDR2 (germline): SNHLY, FYNNEI. This entry belongs to a study of patients and donors after allogeneic stem cell transplantation. One entry per CDR3 protein results from TCRdb running MiXCR on the RT-PCR reads. The repertoire holds some 60,000 distinct CDR3 sequences, with 13% as singletons. The TCR was taken from a human donor who was either an allogeneic HSCT recipient or a stem cell or donor lymphocyte infusion donor (not recorded which). It is not recorded whose cells these are; they may come from a transplant donor. V is TRBV2 and J is TRBJ1-5; tentatively, D is TRBD1 (6 bases). Sequenced input: blood, either unsorted or a sorted T cell fraction (not recorded which). The CDR3 nucleotides read TGTGCCAGCAGTGAAATGGGGGCAGGGCAGCCCCAGCATTTT. This codes for CASSEMGAGQPQHF.